One sample yielded the 6 T cell receptor beta chains listed below, sequenced in a study of blood T cell repertoires in COVID-19. The method was immunoSEQ multiplex PCR; TCRdb's version includes in-frame clones alone and lacks a portion of them. The table has about 260,000 clones, 83% seen once. The sequencing sample was made of peripheral blood. Receptor source: a woman between 45 and 60 years old who had recovered from COVID-19.

The CDR3 spells CASSIIGGGADEQYF. DNA of the CDR3: TGTGCCAGTAGTATAATTGGCGGGGGGGCCGACGAGCAGTACTTC. This chain links TRBV19 with TRBJ2-7; TRBD2 aligns across 9 bases. Germline CDR1 is LNHDA and CDR2 is SQIVND (reference sequence). There are 15 residues in the CDR3. The V gene end was trimmed by 2 bases and the J gene end by 5 bases; junction bases not matched to a gene: 7.

The CDR3 DNA sequence: TGTGCCAGCAGCTTAGCCCGGGGTCCGGGCGAGCAGTACTTC. Its protein product is CASSLARGPGEQYF. V is TRBV11-2 and J is TRBJ2-7, with D possibly matching TRBD2 (5 bases). Trimming pared 1 base from V and 6 bases from J, leaving 13 bases between. Germline V gives CDR1 SGHAT, CDR2 FQNNGV. This CDR3 spans 14 amino acids.

This chain joins TRBV5-4 and TRBJ2-3; 10 nucleotides line up with TRBD1. The V gene's germline CDR1 is SGHNT and CDR2 YYREEE (reference sequence). V was pared by 2 bases and J by 2 bases, with 5 bases of the junction left unmatched. The CDR3 extends over 16 amino acids. As DNA, the CDR3 is TGTGCCAGCAGCTTTGCGGGACAGGGGACCACAGATACGCAGTATTTT. It translates to CASSFAGQGTTDTQYF.

The V call is TRBV9, the J call TRBJ2-7; 8 bases line up with TRBD1. Per the germline V gene, CDR1 is SGDLS and CDR2 is YYNGEE. This CDR3 has 15 residues. V was clipped by 3 bases and J by 3 bases; unmatched bases: 8. The CDR3 nucleotides are TGTGCCAGCAGCGAAGACAGGGGTATAAGCTACGAGCAGTACTTC. Translated: CASSEDRGISYEQYF. Using reference TRBV9 and TRBJ2-7 for the parts outside the CDR3, the full variable domain is DSGVTQTPKHLITATGQRVTLRCSPRSGDLSVYWYQQSLDQGLQFLIQYYNGEERAKGNILERFSAQQFPDLHSELNLSSLELGDSALYFCASSEDRGISYEQYFGPGTRLTVT.

The chain couples TRBV7-8 to TRBJ2-5; 9 bases fit TRBD2. The CDR3 covers 15 residues. The V and J ends lost 5 bases and 6 bases, in that order; junction bases with no gene match: 10. Germline CDR1 and CDR2: SGHVS and FQNEAQ. As DNA, the CDR3 is TGTGCCAGCAGCGTACTTTCTAGCGGGGTTCAGACCCAGTACTTC. Its translation is CASSVLSSGVQTQYF.

V and J are TRBV4-3 and TRBJ1-2; D is unresolved. Germline assignment: CDR1 LGHNA and CDR2 YSLEER. This CDR3 spans 13 amino acids. V was cut by 0 bases and J by 8 bases, with 10 bases left in between. The CDR3 region has the DNA TGCGCCAGCAGCCAAGAAGACAAATCCGGCTACACCTTC. Protein: CASSQEDKSGYTF.